This T cell receptor beta chain was documented in a study of immune evolution from preneoplasia to lung adenocarcinoma. On the study more broadly: HLA loss of heterozygosity: roughly 6.6% AIS, about 15% MIA, approximately 31% ADC, none AAH.

TCRdb keeps only in-frame clones here, not all; method: immunoSEQ multiplex PCR. The table shows under 5,000 clones, with under 80% occurring only once. Findings and limits, study-wide: Highest clonality occurred in KRAS-mutant, not EGFR-mutant or double wild-type, nodules.

Turning to this clone: Its target is unknown.

Sequencing was done on a sample of FFPE minimally invasive lung adenocarcinoma tissue. The source of this sequence is a person aged 65 to 85 with lung adenocarcinoma.

For the CDR3, the DNA is TGTGCCTGGAGTGTTTCAGGGGTAACTTTCTTT. This codes for CAWSVSGVTFF. The rearrangement joins TRBV30 to TRBJ1-1; possible D gene TRBD1, 6 bases. V was shortened by 0 bases and J by 12 bases, with 11 bases between the two germline ends. CDR1 is GTSNPN, CDR2 SVGIG, per germline (reference sequence). The CDR3 loop spans 11 amino acids.